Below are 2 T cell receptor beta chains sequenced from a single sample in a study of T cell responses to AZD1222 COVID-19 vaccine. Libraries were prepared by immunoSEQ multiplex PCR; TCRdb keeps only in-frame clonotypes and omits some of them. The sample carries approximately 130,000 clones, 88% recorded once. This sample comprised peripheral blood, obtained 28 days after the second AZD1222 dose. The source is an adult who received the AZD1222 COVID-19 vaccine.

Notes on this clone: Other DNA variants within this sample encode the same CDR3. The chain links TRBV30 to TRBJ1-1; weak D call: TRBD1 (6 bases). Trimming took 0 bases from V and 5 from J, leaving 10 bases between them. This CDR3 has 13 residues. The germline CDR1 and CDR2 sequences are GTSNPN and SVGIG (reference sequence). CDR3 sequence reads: CAWSVQGDTEAFF. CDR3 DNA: TGTGCCTGGAGTGTACAGGGAGATACTGAAGCTTTCTTT.

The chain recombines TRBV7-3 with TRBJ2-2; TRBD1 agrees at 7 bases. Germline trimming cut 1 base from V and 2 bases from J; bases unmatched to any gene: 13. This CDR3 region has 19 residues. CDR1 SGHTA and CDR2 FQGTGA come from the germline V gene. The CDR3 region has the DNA TGTGCCAGCAGCTTAAAGCCTCTGACAGGGATCCTCAACACCGGGGAGCTGTTTTTT. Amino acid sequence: CASSLKPLTGILNTGELFF.